The 13 T cell receptor beta chains below were found in one sample sequenced in a study of cytomegalovirus exposure and HLA in healthy donors. Produced via immunoSEQ multiplex PCR; TCRdb's table is partial and in-frame only. Found here are about 120,000 clones, approximately 90% of them singletons; the top ten hold about 1.9%. Sequenced input: PBMCs. All receptors come from a woman aged 18 to 35 in good health and CMV-seronegative.

The chain combines TRBV4-2 with TRBJ1-5; D possibly corresponds to TRBD1 (5 bases). The V end lost 4 bases, the J end lost 1 base, and 11 bases lay between the germline ends. From germline, CDR1 is LGHNA and CDR2 YNFKEQ. The CDR3 runs 15 residues. The chain's CDR3 is CASSPSRGSNQPQHF. The CDR3 DNA reads TGTGCCAGCAGCCCCAGCCGGGGGAGCAATCAGCCCCAGCATTTT.

The chain has TRBV19 and TRBJ2-1; D remains ambiguous. Trimming removed 5 bases from V and 6 bases from J, with 20 bases in between. CDR1 is LNHDA and CDR2 is SQIVND in the germline V gene (reference sequence). CDR3 size: 16 residues. The CDR3 loop reads CASSSERLSGRNEQFF. The CDR3 DNA reads TGTGCCAGTAGTTCCGAGAGGCTATCGGGTCGCAATGAGCAGTTCTTC.

The chain carries TRBV15 and TRBJ2-3; TRBD1 aligns across 11 bases. CDR1 and CDR2 from the germline V gene are LNHNV and YYDKDF (reference sequence). The length of the CDR3 is 16 residues. J lost 6 bases, V lost 0 bases, and 5 bases had no gene match. CDR3 amino acids: CATSREWGQGGDTQYF. The CDR3 region has the DNA TGTGCCACCAGCAGAGAATGGGGACAGGGGGGTGATACGCAGTATTTT.

V gene TRBV11-1 combines with J gene TRBJ2-5; 14 bases line up with TRBD2. After removal of 3 bases from V and 7 bases from J, the junction contained 10 bases not matched to a gene. Germline CDR1 reads SGHAT; CDR2 reads FQDESV (reference sequence). This CDR3 is built from 17 residues. The CDR3 spells CASSLGLAGAFSGTQYF. CDR3 bases: TGTGCCAGCAGCTTGGGACTAGCGGGAGCTTTTTCCGGGACCCAGTACTTC.

This chain uses TRBV6-1 with TRBJ2-3; 9 positions match TRBD2. Germline CDR1 reads MNHNS; CDR2 reads SASEGT. V lost 7 bases and J lost 3; bases outside the gene matches: 8. The CDR3 is made up of 15 amino acids. CDR3: CASTTPGLATDTQYF. The CDR3 bases are TGTGCCAGCACCACACCGGGACTAGCTACAGATACGCAGTATTTT.

This clone was counted only a few times. This rearrangement joins TRBV7-9 to TRBJ1-2; 7 nucleotides match TRBD1. Germline CDR1 SEHNR, CDR2 FQNEAQ (reference sequence). Trimming cost V 6 bases and J 3 bases; bases outside gene matches: 10. The CDR3 extends over 15 amino acids. CDR3 coding DNA: TGTGCCAGCAGTCGACACAGGGGAGCGGACTATGGCTACACCTTC. Translated: CASSRHRGADYGYTF. The full variable domain, completed using reference TRBV7-9 and TRBJ1-2, is DTGVSQNPRHKITKRGQNVTFRCDPISEHNRLYWYRQTLGQGPEFLTYFQNEAQLEKSRLLSDRFSAERPKGSFSTLEIQRTEQGDSAMYLCASSRHRGADYGYTFGSGTRLTVV.

The chain joins TRBV5-6 to TRBJ2-5, with 11 positions matching TRBD2. V dropped 3 bases and J dropped 4; count of bases not matched to a gene: 11. Looked up from germline, CDR1 is SGHDT and CDR2 is YYEEEE. CDR3 length: 17 amino acids. This CDR3 reads CASSSGRSGGVRETQYF. CDR3 nucleotide sequence: TGTGCCAGCAGCTCGGGACGTAGCGGGGGGGTCCGAGAGACCCAGTACTTC. Supplemented by reference TRBV5-6 and TRBJ2-5, the full variable domain reads DAGVTQSPTHLIKTRGQQVTLRCSPKSGHDTVSWYQQALGQGPQFIFQYYEEEERQRGNFPDRFSGHQFPNYSSELNVNALLLGDSALYLCASSSGRSGGVRETQYFGPGTRLLVL.

The chain combines TRBV28 with TRBJ1-2; 7 bases map to TRBD1. After removal of 5 bases from V and 8 bases from J, the junction contained 14 bases not matched to a gene. Germline assignment: CDR1 MDHEN and CDR2 SYDVKM. This CDR3 contains 15 residues. CDR3 nucleotides: TGTGCCAGCAGTCCTCCCGACAGGGCTTATTACGGCTACACCTTC. Encoded protein: CASSPPDRAYYGYTF.

The chain links TRBV2 to TRBJ1-5; 8 bases map to TRBD1. The CDR3 is 17 residues long. Germline V gene data show CDR1 as SNHLY and CDR2 as FYNNEI. The J segment lost 4 bases and the V segment lost 4 bases, leaving 12 bases of the junction unmatched. The CDR3 DNA follows: TGTGCCAGCAGTGCCGGGCCCAGGGGGCAAGGGAATCAGCCCCAGCATTTT. This encodes CASSAGPRGQGNQPQHF.

The rearrangement uses TRBV7-9 and TRBJ2-7; TRBD1 might be the D (6 bases). Trimming removed 7 bases from V and 1 base from J, with 11 bases in between. Per germline, CDR1 SEHNR and CDR2 FQNEAQ (reference sequence). The CDR3 has 13 amino acids. The CDR3 bases are TGTGCCAGCAACCCCGGACAGTCCTACGAGCAGTACTTC. It yields the protein CASNPGQSYEQYF.

The chain employs TRBV6-1 and TRBJ1-4; no definite D call. Germline V gene lookup returns CDR1 MNHNS and CDR2 SASEGT. There are 12 residues in the CDR3. V gave up 4 bases and J gave up 3 bases, with 3 bases separating them. CDR3 nucleotides: TGTGCCAGCAGTGCCGCTAATGAAAAACTGTTTTTT. Translating it yields CASSAANEKLFF.

This clone was counted once. The chain joins TRBV2 to TRBJ2-7; the match to TRBD1 covers 9 bases. The trim removed 6 bases at V and 3 bases at J, leaving 9 bases unmatched. The CDR3 runs to 15 residues. The germline V gene encodes CDR1 SNHLY and CDR2 FYNNEI. The chain's CDR3 is CASSHGTGNSYEQYF. The CDR3 coding sequence is TGTGCCAGCAGCCATGGGACAGGGAATAGCTACGAGCAGTACTTC.

V is TRBV6-6 and J is TRBJ2-7; TRBD1 agrees at 8 bases. V gave up 4 bases and J gave up 1 base; unmatched junction bases: 6. Per germline, CDR1 MNHNY and CDR2 SVGAGI (reference sequence). The CDR3 spans 15 residues. The CDR3 DNA sequence: TGTGCCAGCAGTTCGACCCGGGACAGGTCCTACGAGCAGTACTTC. Its translation is CASSSTRDRSYEQYF.